This T cell receptor beta chain was identified in a study of blood T cell repertoires in COVID-19. As for the study in general: Collection of acute and convalescent COVID-19 samples took place in the United States, Italy and Spain. T cells, B-cell-depleted T cells, or PBMCs supplied cDNA or gDNA.

The V end was cut by 6 bases, the J end by 11 bases, with 16 bases between. CDR1 and CDR2 from the germline V gene are MDHEN and SYDVKM. This CDR3 is built from 12 residues. Study processing details: Amplified reference gene primers provided the basis for estimating nucleated cell counts. Profiled with immunoSEQ multiplex PCR; TCRdb holds only in-frame clones, not every one. The V and J calls and clone size come from that table; D and trimming were worked out from the DNA. There are about 130,000 clones in the sample; about 74% occur only once, and around 6% lies in the top ten. This clonotype was obtained from a man at least 80 years old with COVID-19, enrolled during active disease. Sequenced material: peripheral blood. The chain uses TRBV28 and TRBJ1-1, with D possibly being TRBD1 (6 bases). The CDR3, as DNA: TGTGCCAGCAGATTACAGGGTTCGGCGGCTTTCTTT. This gives the protein CASRLQGSAAFF.